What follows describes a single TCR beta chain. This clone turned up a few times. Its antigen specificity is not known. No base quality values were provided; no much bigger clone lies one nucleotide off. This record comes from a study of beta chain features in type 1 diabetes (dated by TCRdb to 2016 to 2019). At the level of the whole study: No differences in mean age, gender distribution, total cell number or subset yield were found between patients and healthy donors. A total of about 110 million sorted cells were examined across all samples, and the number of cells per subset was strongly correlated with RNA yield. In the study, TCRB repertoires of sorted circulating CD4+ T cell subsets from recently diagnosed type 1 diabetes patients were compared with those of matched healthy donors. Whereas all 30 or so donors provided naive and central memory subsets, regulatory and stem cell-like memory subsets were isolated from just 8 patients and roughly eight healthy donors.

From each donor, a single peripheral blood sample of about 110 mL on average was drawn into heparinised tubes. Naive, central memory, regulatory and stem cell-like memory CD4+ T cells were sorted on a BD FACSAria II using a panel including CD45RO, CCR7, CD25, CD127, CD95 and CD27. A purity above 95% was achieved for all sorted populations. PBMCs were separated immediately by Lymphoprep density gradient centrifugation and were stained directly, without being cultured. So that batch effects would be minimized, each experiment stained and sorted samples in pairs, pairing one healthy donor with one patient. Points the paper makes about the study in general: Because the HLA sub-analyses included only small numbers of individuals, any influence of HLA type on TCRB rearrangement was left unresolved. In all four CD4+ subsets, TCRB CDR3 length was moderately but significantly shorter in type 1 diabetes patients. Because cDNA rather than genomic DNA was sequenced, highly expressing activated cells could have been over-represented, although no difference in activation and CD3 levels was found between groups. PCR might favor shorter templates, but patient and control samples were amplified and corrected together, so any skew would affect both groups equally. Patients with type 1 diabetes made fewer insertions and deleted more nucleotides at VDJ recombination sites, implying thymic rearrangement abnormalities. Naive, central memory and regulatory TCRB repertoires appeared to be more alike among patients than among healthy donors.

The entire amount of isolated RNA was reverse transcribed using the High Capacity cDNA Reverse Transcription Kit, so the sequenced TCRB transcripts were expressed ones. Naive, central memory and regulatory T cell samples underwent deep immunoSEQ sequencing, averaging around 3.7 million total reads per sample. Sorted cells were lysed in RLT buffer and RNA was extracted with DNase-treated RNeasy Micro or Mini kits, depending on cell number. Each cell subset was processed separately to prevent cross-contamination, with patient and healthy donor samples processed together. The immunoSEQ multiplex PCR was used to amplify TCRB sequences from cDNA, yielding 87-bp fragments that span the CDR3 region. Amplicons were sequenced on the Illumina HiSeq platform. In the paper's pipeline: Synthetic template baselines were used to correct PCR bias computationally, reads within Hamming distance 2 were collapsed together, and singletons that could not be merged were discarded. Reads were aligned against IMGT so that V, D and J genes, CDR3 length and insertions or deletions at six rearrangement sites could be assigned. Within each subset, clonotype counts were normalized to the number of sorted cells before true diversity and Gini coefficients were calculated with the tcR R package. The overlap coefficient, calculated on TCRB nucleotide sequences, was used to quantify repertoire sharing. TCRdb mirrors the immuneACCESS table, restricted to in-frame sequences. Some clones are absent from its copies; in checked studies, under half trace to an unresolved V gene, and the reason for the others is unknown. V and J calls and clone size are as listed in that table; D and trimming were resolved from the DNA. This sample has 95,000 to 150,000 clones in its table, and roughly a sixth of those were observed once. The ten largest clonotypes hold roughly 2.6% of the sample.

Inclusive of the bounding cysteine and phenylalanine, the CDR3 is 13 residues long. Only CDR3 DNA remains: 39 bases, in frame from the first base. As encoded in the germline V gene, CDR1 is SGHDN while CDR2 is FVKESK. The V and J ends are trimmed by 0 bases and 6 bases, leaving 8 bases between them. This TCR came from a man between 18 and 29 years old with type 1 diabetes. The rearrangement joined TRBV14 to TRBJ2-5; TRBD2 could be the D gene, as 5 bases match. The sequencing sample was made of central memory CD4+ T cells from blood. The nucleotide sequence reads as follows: TGTGCCAGCAGCCAAGAGGACTCTCAGACCCAGTACTTC. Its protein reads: CASSQEDSQTQYF.